The sequence of this TCR beta chain was determined in a study of cytomegalovirus exposure and HLA in healthy donors. The PCR was carried out with 60 Vbeta primers and 13 Jbeta primers. TCRdb keeps only in-frame clones here, not all; method: immunoSEQ multiplex PCR. In the table there are 150,000 to 200,000 clones, over 80% of which are singletons. The CDR3 has 14 residues. Trimming at V came to 3 bases and at J to 8 bases, leaving 11 bases not matched to a gene. From germline, CDR1 is GTSNPN and CDR2 SVGIG (reference sequence). The sample taken for sequencing was PBMCs. The TCR was taken from a man aged 40-50 years in good health and CMV-seronegative. The V and J genes are TRBV30 and TRBJ1-2; 8 nucleotides align to TRBD1. CDR3 DNA: TGTGCCTGGAGGCTTTCCGGACAGGGCAGAGGCTACACCTTC. Encoded protein: CAWRLSGQGRGYTF.